A single sample gave rise to the 8 T cell receptor beta chains below, sequenced in a study of cytomegalovirus exposure and HLA in healthy donors (dated by TCRdb to 2016 to 2017). Library preparation employed the immunoSEQ multiplex PCR assay. The multiplex PCR relied on a mix of 60 forward primers for TCR Vbeta segments and 13 reverse primers for TCR Jbeta segments. TCRdb's version of the immuneACCESS table is confined to in-frame rearrangements and falls short of the full clone set. An unresolved V gene accounts for under half of the shortfall where checked; the remainder is of unknown origin. The sample table records approximately 260,000 clones; approximately 85% of these occur just once. The ten most abundant clones make up 1.5% to 2.5% of the sample. Sequenced input: PBMCs. The receptors here all came from a woman aged 40 to 50 in good health and CMV-seropositive.

J is TRBJ2-5 and V is TRBV27, with TRBD2 matching 10 bases. Trimming cost V 6 bases and J 5 bases; bases outside gene matches: 6. Germline lookup yields CDR1 MNHEY and CDR2 SMNVEV (reference sequence). The CDR3 is made up of 14 amino acids. CDR3 protein: CASRKEREGETQYF. In DNA, the CDR3 is TGTGCCAGCAGGAAGGAGCGGGAGGGGGAGACCCAGTACTTC.

The chain carries TRBV7-2 and TRBJ2-2; TRBD1 aligns across 7 bases. The CDR3 contains 15 residues. Germline trimming cut 5 bases from V and 6 bases from J; bases unmatched to any gene: 9. Germline assignment: CDR1 SGHTA and CDR2 FQGNSA. CDR3 amino acids: CASSLLTGLSGELFF. The DNA for the CDR3 is TGTGCCAGCAGCCTCCTGACAGGGTTATCCGGGGAGCTGTTTTTT.

The chain employs TRBV7-2 and TRBJ2-7; 11 positions agree with TRBD2. The CDR3 is 18 residues long. Germline V gene lookup returns CDR1 SGHTA and CDR2 FQGNSA. V shed 2 bases and J 3 bases; nucleotides not matched to a gene: 12. CDR3 sequence (DNA): TGTGCCAGCAGCTTACGTATCGTAACTAGCGGGAGTTTCTACGAGCAGTACTTC. This gives the protein CASSLRIVTSGSFYEQYF. The variable domain in full, with the rest retrieved from reference TRBV7-2 and TRBJ2-7, is GAGVSQSPSNKVTEKGKDVELRCDPISGHTALYWYRQSLGQGLEFLIYFQGNSAPDKSGLPSDRFSAERTGGSVSTLTIQRTQQEDSAVYLCASSLRIVTSGSFYEQYFGPGTRLTVT.

V is TRBV7-8 and J is TRBJ2-3; 7 bases match TRBD1. The CDR3 contains 15 residues. With V trimmed by 5 bases and J by 3 bases, 8 bases remained unmatched. Germline V gives CDR1 SGHVS, CDR2 FQNEAQ. CDR3 sequence (DNA): TGTGCCAGCAGCCTTGGGGACAGCAGAACAGATACGCAGTATTTT. This translates into CASSLGDSRTDTQYF. Supplemented by reference TRBV7-8 and TRBJ2-3, the full variable domain reads GAGVSQSPRYKVAKRGQDVALRCDPISGHVSLFWYQQALGQGPEFLTYFQNEAQLDKSGLPSDRFFAERPEGSVSTLKIQRTQQEDSAVYLCASSLGDSRTDTQYFGPGTRLTVL.

The chain uses TRBV28 and TRBJ2-4; tentative D call: TRBD2 (6 bases). CDR1 and CDR2 from the germline V gene are MDHEN and SYDVKM. V lost 2 bases, J lost 1 base, and 12 bases lay in between. The CDR3 extends over 16 amino acids. CDR3 sequence: CASSLPREIAKNIQYF. The CDR3 bases are TGTGCCAGCAGTTTACCCCGGGAGATCGCCAAAAACATTCAGTACTTC.

This chain connects TRBV19 to TRBJ1-5; the D is unclear. V was clipped by 3 bases and J by 9 bases, with 12 bases between them. The CDR3 runs to 13 residues. CDR1 is LNHDA and CDR2 is SQIVND in the germline V gene (reference sequence). The CDR3 DNA reads TGTGCCAGTAGTATGTCCGGTTCATGGCCCCAGCATTTT. Encoded protein: CASSMSGSWPQHF.

The genes are TRBV7-8 and TRBJ1-1; no definite D call. This CDR3 contains 14 residues. Germline assignment: CDR1 SGHVS and CDR2 FQNEAQ. Trimming cost V 2 bases and J 3 bases, with 10 bases left between them. This CDR3 is CASSLSRRDTEAFF. The CDR3 coding sequence is TGTGCCAGCAGCTTATCGAGGCGGGACACTGAAGCTTTCTTT.

This chain joins TRBV5-8 and TRBJ1-5; D may be TRBD1 (6 bases). This CDR3 comprises 13 residues. Trimming cost V 4 bases and J 5 bases, with 10 bases left between them. The germline V gene encodes CDR1 SGHTS and CDR2 YDEGEE. In DNA form, the CDR3 reads TGTGCCAGCAGCACGGACAGCTATCAGCCCCAGCATTTT. It codes for CASSTDSYQPQHF.